One sample yielded the 15 T cell receptor beta chains listed below, sequenced in a study of shared clonotypes between healthy human individuals. This table comes from immunoSEQ multiplex PCR, and its TCRdb copy is limited to in-frame clones, with some not included. The repertoire holds millions of clones, with 90% to 95% as singletons. The sample comprised naive CD4+ T cells sorted from blood. Subset here: CD45RA+ positively selected. The receptor set was obtained from a man younger than 30 in good health.

The chain couples TRBV4-1 to TRBJ2-7; TRBD1 agrees at 9 bases. This CDR3 comprises 16 residues. The J segment lost 6 bases and the V segment lost 0 bases, leaving 9 bases of the junction unmatched. Per the germline V gene, CDR1 is MGHRA and CDR2 is YSYEKL. CDR3 residues: CASSQDAGTGFREQYF. In DNA, the CDR3 is TGCGCCAGCAGCCAAGATGCCGGGACAGGGTTTCGCGAGCAGTACTTC.

CDR3: CASSLGGIQPQHF. The DNA of the CDR3 is TGTGCCAGCAGCTTGGGTGGGATTCAGCCCCAGCATTTT. The chain recombines TRBV5-5 with TRBJ1-5; D unresolved. Germline V gene lookup returns CDR1 SGHKS and CDR2 YYEKEE (reference sequence). Trimming took off 0 bases at V and 6 bases at J, with 7 bases between the two ends. CDR3 length: 13 residues.

The chain joins TRBV6-1 to TRBJ1-3; D remains ambiguous. The V end lost 10 bases, the J end lost 6 bases, and 16 bases lay between the germline ends. This CDR3 has 13 residues. Germline V gene lookup returns CDR1 MNHNS and CDR2 SASEGT. CDR3 loop: CATITTRKNTIYF. The DNA for the CDR3 is TGTGCCACCATAACTACGCGGAAAAACACCATATATTTT.

The rearrangement links TRBV2 to TRBJ2-1; D is uncertain. The CDR3 spans 14 residues. Germline V gives CDR1 SNHLY, CDR2 FYNNEI. Trimming pared 6 bases from V and 5 bases from J, leaving 14 bases between. The CDR3 DNA reads as TGTGCCAGCAGCGAATGGACGGAGAACAATGAGCAGTTCTTC. Translation: CASSEWTENNEQFF. The full variable domain, its missing parts supplied by reference TRBV2 and TRBJ2-1, is EPEVTQTPSHQVTQMGQEVILRCVPISNHLYFYWYRQILGQKVEFLVSFYNNEISEKSEIFDDQFSVERPDGSNFTLKIRSTKLEDSAMYFCASSEWTENNEQFFGPGTRLTVL.

This clone was seen just once. This rearrangement joins TRBV30 to TRBJ1-6, with D possibly matching TRBD1 (6 bases). Germline-derived CDR1 and CDR2 are GTSNPN and SVGIG (reference sequence). The CDR3 length is 16 residues. Trimming left V 0 bases short and J 6 bases short, with 15 bases between. DNA for the CDR3: TGTGCCTGGAGTGTAGCCTCGGACAGTGTTAATTCACCCCTCCACTTT. Translating it yields CAWSVASDSVNSPLHF.

The rearrangement joins TRBV6-6 to TRBJ2-6; a possible D gene is TRBD1 (5 bases). This CDR3 has 16 amino acids. Deletions cut 0 bases from V and 0 bases from J, with 6 bases between. CDR1 and CDR2 (germline): MNHNY, SVGAGI (reference sequence). CDR3 region: CASSYSGHSGANVLTF. Here the CDR3 DNA reads TGTGCCAGCAGTTACTCAGGACACTCTGGGGCCAACGTCCTGACTTTC.

A note on this clone: Mismatch with germline at one junction end may stem from a read error. The chain couples TRBV6-1 to TRBJ2-5; a possible D gene is TRBD2 (6 bases). Germline V gene lookup returns CDR1 MNHNS and CDR2 SASEGT. This CDR3 comprises 12 residues. The CDR3 nucleotides are TGTGCCAGCAGTAACCGACTAGATTCGGAAGACTTC. It yields the protein CASSNRLDSEDF.

The chain employs TRBV27 and TRBJ1-4, with 8 bases aligning to TRBD1. The V segment lost 5 bases and the J segment 4 bases; nucleotides outside the gene matches: 6. Germline V CDR1 and CDR2: MNHEY, SMNVEV (reference sequence). CDR3 size: 15 residues. The CDR3 DNA reads TGTGCCAGCAGTCCGACAGGGGTTCATAATGAAAAACTGTTTTTT. Protein product: CASSPTGVHNEKLFF. Full variable domain (remainder filled in from reference TRBV27 and TRBJ1-4): EAQVTQNPRYLITVTGKKLTVTCSQNMNHEYMSWYRQDPGLGLRQIYYSMNVEVTDKGDVPEGYKVSRKEKRNFPLILESPSPNQTSLYFCASSPTGVHNEKLFFGSGTQLSVL.

The CDR3 DNA reads as TGTGCCAGCAGCCGGTCACTAGCGGATATTTACAATGAGCAGTTCTTC. Amino acids: CASSRSLADIYNEQFF. The chain recombines TRBV11-2 with TRBJ2-1, with 8 bases identical to TRBD2. Germline CDR1 reads SGHAT; CDR2 reads FQNNGV. Germline trimming cut 5 bases from V and 4 bases from J; bases unmatched to any gene: 10. The CDR3 is made up of 16 amino acids.

Details on this clone: Other DNA sequences in the sample encode the same CDR3. The CDR3 is CASSYVYEQYF. The CDR3 DNA reads as TGTGCCAGCAGTTATGTGTACGAGCAGTACTTC. The genes are TRBV6-6 and TRBJ2-7; unclear D gene. The V and J ends lost 3 bases and 4 bases respectively, with 4 bases between them. This CDR3 contains 11 residues. Germline CDR1 and CDR2: MNHNY and SVGAGI (reference sequence).

The chain is built from TRBV7-6 and TRBJ2-2; D not resolved. CDR1 is SGHVS, CDR2 FNYEAQ, per germline. With 4 bases removed from V and 5 bases from J, the gap between germline ends came to 5 bases. The CDR3 consists of 12 residues. The CDR3 here is CASSSTTGELFF. CDR3 nucleotides: TGTGCCAGCAGCTCTACAACCGGGGAGCTGTTTTTT.

This chain connects TRBV4-1 to TRBJ2-7; D gene unclear. V lost 0 bases to trimming and J lost 5 bases, with 5 bases between them. Germline CDR1 MGHRA, CDR2 YSYEKL. This CDR3 has 12 residues. This chain's CDR3 is CASSQDRDEQYF. The CDR3 DNA follows: TGCGCCAGCAGCCAAGATAGGGACGAGCAGTACTTC.

The chain links TRBV19 to TRBJ1-6; D is undetermined. CDR3 length: 16 amino acids. V lost 8 bases and J lost 0, with 14 bases in between. Germline V lookup: CDR1 LNHDA, CDR2 SQIVND (reference sequence). This CDR3 reads CASQARASSYNSPLHF. The CDR3 region has the DNA TGTGCCAGTCAAGCAAGGGCGAGCTCCTATAATTCACCCCTCCACTTT.

The genes are TRBV10-3 and TRBJ1-6; 8 bases fit TRBD1. Germline V lookup: CDR1 ENHRY, CDR2 SYGVKD. Unmatched junction bases numbered 5, after V lost 4 bases and J lost 6 bases. This CDR3 has 15 residues. CDR3 DNA: TGTGCCATCAGTGTCGAAACAGGGGGTAATTCACCCCTCCACTTT. Protein: CAISVETGGNSPLHF.

The genes are TRBV11-2 and TRBJ2-1, with D tentatively TRBD1 (5 bases). Germline V gene data show CDR1 as SGHAT and CDR2 as FQNNGV. The CDR3 loop spans 12 amino acids. V lost 4 bases to trimming and J lost 10 bases, with 11 bases between them. The CDR3 here is CASSYSGYEQFF. CDR3 nucleotide sequence: TGTGCCAGCAGCTATTCAGGGTACGAGCAGTTCTTC.